This T cell receptor beta chain emerged from a study of T cells after yellow fever vaccination. Ten or more counts support this clonotype. In TCRdb, the 5' RACE reads were re-called with MiXCR into one record per CDR3 protein. The sample records 50,000 to 60,000 distinct CDR3 sequences, 5% to 8.5% being singletons. The TCR comes from a man between 18 and 29 years old who received the YFV17D yellow fever vaccine. The specimen comprised CD8+ T cells not binding an NS4B(214-222) dextramer, sorted from PBMCs, sampled 35 to 50 days after the first yellow fever vaccination.

The CDR3 DNA sequence: TGCGCCAGCAGCCAAGGGTACAATGAGCAGTTCTTC. Protein product: CASSQGYNEQFF. The chain has TRBV4-1 and TRBJ2-1; D is undetermined. The CDR3 runs 12 residues. Per the germline V gene, CDR1 is MGHRA and CDR2 is YSYEKL. Trimming stripped 1 base from V and 4 bases from J, with 2 bases between.